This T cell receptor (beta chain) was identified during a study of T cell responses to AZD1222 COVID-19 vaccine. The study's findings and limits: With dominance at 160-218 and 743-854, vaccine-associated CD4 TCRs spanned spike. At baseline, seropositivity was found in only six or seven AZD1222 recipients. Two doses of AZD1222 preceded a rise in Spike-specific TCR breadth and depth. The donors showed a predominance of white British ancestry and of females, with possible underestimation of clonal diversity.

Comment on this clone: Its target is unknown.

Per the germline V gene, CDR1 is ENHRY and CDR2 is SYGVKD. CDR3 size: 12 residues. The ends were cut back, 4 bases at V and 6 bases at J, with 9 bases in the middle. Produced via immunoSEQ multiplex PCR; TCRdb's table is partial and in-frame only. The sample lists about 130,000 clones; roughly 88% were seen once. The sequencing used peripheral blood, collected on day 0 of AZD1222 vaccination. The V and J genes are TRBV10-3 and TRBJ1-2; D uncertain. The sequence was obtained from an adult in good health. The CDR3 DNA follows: TGTGCCATCAGTGGCGGGATAAATGGCTACACCTTC. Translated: CAISGGINGYTF.